The entry below gives a single T cell receptor beta chain sequence along with its context. Its cognate antigen has yet to be identified. Per-base qualities were not stored, and no clone one base away is much larger. These data are taken from a study of regulatory T cells in long-lasting Graves disease (dated by TCRdb to 2020 to 2023). In terms of the full investigation: To count as having persistent Graves' disease, a patient had to have received antithyroid drug treatment for over 5 years with TSH receptor autoantibodies remaining persistently positive. A total of around 35 samples underwent TCR sequencing, from about 13 patients with persistent Graves' disease and 20 or so patients with newly diagnosed Graves' disease. Persistent Graves' disease patients were compared with newly diagnosed Graves' disease patients by peripheral blood TCR sequencing and RNA sequencing. Antithyroid drugs had been taken for about 9.7 years on average by persistent Graves' disease patients in the clinical cohort. The study was conducted in China and was registered as a clinical trial. Study-level results and caveats: Lower TCR Shannon entropy and fewer highly expanded clones were observed in persistent Graves' disease patients than in newly diagnosed patients, which suggested clonal expansion. The authors acknowledged the small sample size as a limitation that may reduce accuracy. The study examined only peripheral blood because the primary lesion, thyroid tissue, could not be accessed. Only the TCR beta chain was sequenced and analyzed. Preferential use of TRBV28, TRBJ1-2 and TRBJ2-5 was observed in persistent disease, whereas TRBV20-1 and TRBJ2-1 were favored in newly diagnosed disease. Patients with persistent disease shared more public clonotypes (under 3,000) than newly diagnosed patients did (966).

The library relied on multiplex PCR. The listed sequencing device is Illumina HiSeq 4000. TCR beta libraries were built with iRepertoire HTBI primers and Arm-PCR amplification of CDR3 regions. Before sequencing, the PCR products went through gel purification. Processing in the source paper ran as follows. Across samples, 55 to 80 TRBV and approximately 15 TRBJ segments were identified and used for gene usage analysis of CDR3 amino acid clonotypes. COPE and FqMerger were used to merge filtered high-quality paired reads into contigs. Contigs were aligned with BLAST to IMGT TRBV, TRBD and TRBJ reference genes, and CDR3 was defined per IMGT. Any clonotype with a frequency above 0.1% was counted as a highly expanded clone. Repertoire diversity was measured by Shannon entropy, and V-J evenness by the Gini coefficient. Clonotypes shared by more than one individual were considered public. Using fastp trimming at Q25 and MiXCR clonotype assembly, TCRdb reanalyzed the public sequencing data and kept in-frame beta chains. Each entry merges the rows of one CDR3 protein and shows their most common DNA and genes. The V and J calls come from TCRdb's annotation, not from the publication. This sample lists a few hundred thousand distinct CDR3 sequences; less than 25% were detected once. About 27% of the sample belongs to the ten largest clones.

The time point label, as the study defines it: persistent/refractory GD, antithyroid drugs over 5 years with positive TRAb. RNA was extracted from PBMCs in TRIzol for both TCR sequencing and RNA sequencing. Graves' disease was diagnosed according to American Thyroid Association guidelines. Patients were recruited from an endocrinology department in Xi'an, China. Each patient gave about 8.1 milliliters of peripheral blood, collected in an EDTA anticoagulant tube. Ficoll Paque Plus density gradient separation was used to isolate PBMCs, and no additional T cell sorting was done. RNA quality was checked with an Agilent 2100 Bioanalyzer and agarose gel, and concentration with a NanoDrop 2000. From the cysteine through the phenylalanine, the CDR3 covers 16 amino acids. Kept here is only the CDR3 DNA, which spans 48 bases and is read in frame from base 1. Trimming takes 0 bases from V and 0 bases from J, and the germline ends sit 12 bases apart. The germline V gene (reference sequence) sets CDR1 to MNHEY and CDR2 to SMNVEV.

This chain joins TRBV27 to TRBJ2-7; perhaps TRBD2 is the D gene, with 6 bases matching. The receptor was derived from a female donor with Graves disease. This material consisted of peripheral blood mononuclear cells (PBMCs), taken when the disease was refractory, from a patient treated with antithyroid drugs. The DNA sequence is given as TGTGCCAGCAGTTTATCCCGAGCGGGTTTCTCCTACGAGCAGTACTTC. Translation gives CASSLSRAGFSYEQYF.